This T cell receptor (beta chain) was captured by sequencing in a study of T cell changes during pregnancy in multiple sclerosis. Profiled with immunoSEQ multiplex PCR; TCRdb holds only in-frame clones, not every one. Found here are tens of thousands of clones, 85% to 95% of them singletons; the top ten hold more than 0.8%. Trimming cost V 4 bases and J 4 bases, with 17 bases left between them. The CDR3 is 15 amino acids. The germline V gene has CDR1 SGHNT and CDR2 YYREEE (reference sequence). Sequences were derived from peripheral blood, sampled in the third trimester of pregnancy. The TCR comes from a female donor with multiple sclerosis, enrolled in a pregnancy study. The chain joins TRBV5-4 to TRBJ1-1, with TRBD1 as a possible D gene (5 bases). The CDR3 DNA reads as TGTGCCAGCAGCCCGAACCGGGGGACGGGCACTGAAGCTTTCTTT. Translation: CASSPNRGTGTEAFF.